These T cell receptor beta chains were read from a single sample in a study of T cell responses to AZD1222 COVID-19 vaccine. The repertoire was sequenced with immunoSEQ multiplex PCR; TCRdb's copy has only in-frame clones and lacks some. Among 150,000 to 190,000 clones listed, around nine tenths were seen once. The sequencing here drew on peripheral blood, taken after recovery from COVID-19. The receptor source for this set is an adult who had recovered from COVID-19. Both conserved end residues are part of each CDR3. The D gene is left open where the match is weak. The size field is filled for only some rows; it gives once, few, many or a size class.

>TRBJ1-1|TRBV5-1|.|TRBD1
CASSLNLQGANTEAFF
TGCGCCAGCAGCTTGAATTTGCAGGGGGCGAACACTGAAGCTTTCTTT
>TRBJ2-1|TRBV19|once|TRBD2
CASSLLAGLDEQFF
TGTGCCAGTAGTTTACTAGCGGGGTTGGATGAGCAGTTCTTC
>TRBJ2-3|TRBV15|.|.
CATSQSTDTQYF
TGTGCCACCAGCCAATCCACAGATACGCAGTATTTT
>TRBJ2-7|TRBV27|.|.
CASSLYPGLLYEQYF
TGTGCCAGCAGTTTATACCCGGGATTGTTATACGAGCAGTACTTC
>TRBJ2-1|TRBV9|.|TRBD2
CASSVRGGGANEQFF
TGTGCCAGCAGCGTACGTGGCGGGGGGGCCAATGAGCAGTTCTTC
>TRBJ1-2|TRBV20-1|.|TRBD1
CSASIRDRTNYGYTF
TGCAGTGCTAGTATACGGGACAGGACCAACTATGGCTACACCTTC
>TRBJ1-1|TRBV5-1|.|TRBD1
CASSPGTGIRNTEAFF
TGCGCCAGCAGCCCAGGGACAGGGATTAGGAACACTGAAGCTTTCTTT
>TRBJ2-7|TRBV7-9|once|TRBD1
CASSPRPDRDEQYF
TGTGCCAGCAGTCCTAGACCCGACAGGGACGAGCAGTACTTC
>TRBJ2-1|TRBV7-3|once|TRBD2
CASSLSRLADEQFF
TGTGCCAGCAGCCTATCACGACTAGCGGATGAGCAGTTCTTC
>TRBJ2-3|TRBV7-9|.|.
CASSFVGVEDTQYF
TGTGCCAGCAGCTTTGTGGGGGTCGAAGATACGCAGTATTTT
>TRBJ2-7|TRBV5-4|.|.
CASSAAGQRTYEQYF
TGTGCCAGCAGCGCCGCCGGACAAAGGACCTACGAGCAGTACTTC
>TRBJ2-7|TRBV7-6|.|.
CASSLARDGFNYEQYF
TGTGCCAGCAGCTTAGCCCGGGACGGCTTTAACTACGAGCAGTACTTC
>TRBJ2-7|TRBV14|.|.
CASSQFSYYEQYF
TGTGCCAGCAGCCAATTTAGCTACTACGAGCAGTACTTC
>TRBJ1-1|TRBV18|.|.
CASSPARSNTEAFF
TGTGCCAGCTCACCAGCCAGGTCGAACACTGAAGCTTTCTTT
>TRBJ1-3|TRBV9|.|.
CASSAGGRTNSGNTIYF
TGTGCCAGCAGCGCGGGGGGACGTACAAACTCTGGAAACACCATATATTTT
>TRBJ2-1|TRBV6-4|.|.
CASSDFYNEQFF
TGTGCCAGCAGTGACTTCTACAATGAGCAGTTCTTC
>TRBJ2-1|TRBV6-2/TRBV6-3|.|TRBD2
CASSYSLAGGNEQFF
TGTGCCAGCAGTTACTCACTAGCGGGGGGCAATGAGCAGTTCTTC
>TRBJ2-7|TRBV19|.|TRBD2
CASATGGAGVEQYF
TGTGCCAGTGCCACGGGGGGGGCGGGCGTCGAGCAGTACTTC
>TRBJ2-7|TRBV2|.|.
CAGREFSYEQYF
TGTGCCGGACGGGAGTTCTCCTACGAGCAGTACTTC
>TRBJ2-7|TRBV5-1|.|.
CASSPAGSVSYEQYF
TGCGCCAGCAGCCCTGCCGGGAGCGTTTCCTACGAGCAGTACTTC
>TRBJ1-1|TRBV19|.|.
CASSPIDRSANTEAFF
TGTGCCAGTAGTCCCATCGACAGGTCGGCGAACACTGAAGCTTTCTTT
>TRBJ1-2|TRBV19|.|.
CASSVGGDGYTF
TGTGCCAGTAGTGTAGGAGGAGATGGCTACACCTTC
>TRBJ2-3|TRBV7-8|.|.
CASLFRDTQYF
TGTGCCAGCCTGTTTAGGGATACGCAGTATTTT
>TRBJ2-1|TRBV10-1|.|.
CASSRERENEQFF
TGCGCCAGCAGCCGGGAGAGGGAAAATGAGCAGTTCTTC
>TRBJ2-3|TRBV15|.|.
CATSSVRTDTQYF
TGTGCCACCAGCTCGGTCCGCACAGATACGCAGTATTTT
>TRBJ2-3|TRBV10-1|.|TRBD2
CASSESERGYTDTQYF
TGCGCCAGCAGTGAGTCGGAGCGGGGGTACACAGATACGCAGTATTTT
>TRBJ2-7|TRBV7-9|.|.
CASSLLTVYEQYF
TGTGCCAGCAGCTTACTGACAGTCTACGAGCAGTACTTC
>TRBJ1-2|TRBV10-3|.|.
CAISGPMGAGNYGYTF
TGTGCCATCAGTGGGCCCATGGGGGCAGGTAACTATGGCTACACCTTC
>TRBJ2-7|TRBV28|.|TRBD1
CASREGTGQGAGEQYF
TGTGCCAGCAGGGAGGGAACGGGACAGGGGGCTGGGGAGCAGTACTTC
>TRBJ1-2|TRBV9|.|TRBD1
CASSLLDRVGYGYTF
TGTGCCAGCAGCCTTCTGGACAGGGTCGGCTATGGCTACACCTTC
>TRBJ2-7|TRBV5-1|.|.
CASSGPYEQYF
TGCGCCAGCAGCGGACCCTACGAGCAGTACTTC
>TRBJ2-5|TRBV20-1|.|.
CSAAPQETQYF
TGCAGTGCAGCACCGCAAGAGACCCAGTACTTC
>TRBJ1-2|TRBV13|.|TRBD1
CASSKGQGRLANYGYTF
TGTGCCAGCAGTAAGGGACAGGGTCGCTTAGCTAACTATGGCTACACCTTC
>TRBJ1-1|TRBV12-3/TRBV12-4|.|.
CASSLSQNTEAFF
TGTGCCAGCAGTTTGAGCCAGAACACTGAAGCTTTCTTT
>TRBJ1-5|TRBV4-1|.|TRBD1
CASSQEPLQGGNQPQHF
TGCGCCAGCAGCCAAGAGCCCCTACAGGGGGGCAATCAGCCCCAGCATTTT
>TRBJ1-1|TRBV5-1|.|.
CASSLTNTEAFF
TGCGCCAGCAGCTTAACCAACACTGAAGCTTTCTTT
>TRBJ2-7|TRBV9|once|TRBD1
CASSVFDRGYEQYF
TGTGCCAGCAGCGTATTCGACAGGGGATACGAGCAGTACTTC
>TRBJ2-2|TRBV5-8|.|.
CASSLKGRATGELFF
TGTGCCAGCAGCTTGAAGGGGCGCGCCACCGGGGAGCTGTTTTTT
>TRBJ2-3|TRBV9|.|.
CASSARTGGSTDTQYF
TGTGCCAGCAGCGCCCGAACCGGGGGATCCACAGATACGCAGTATTTT
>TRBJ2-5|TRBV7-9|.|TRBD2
CASIQTGGETQYF
TGTGCCAGCATCCAAACGGGGGGAGAGACCCAGTACTTC
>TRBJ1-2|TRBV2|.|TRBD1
CASSFDRGGGYTF
TGTGCCAGCAGTTTCGACAGGGGGGGAGGCTACACCTTC
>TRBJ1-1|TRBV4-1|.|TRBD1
CASSPAPDRGLAEAFF
TGCGCCAGCAGCCCCGCCCCGGACAGGGGGCTTGCTGAAGCTTTCTTT
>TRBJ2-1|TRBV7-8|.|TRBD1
CASSPSTGVNEQFF
TGTGCCAGCAGCCCCTCGACAGGGGTGAATGAGCAGTTCTTC
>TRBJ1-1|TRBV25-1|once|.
CASSEGKGTEAFF
TGTGCCAGCAGTGAGGGAAAAGGCACTGAAGCTTTCTTT
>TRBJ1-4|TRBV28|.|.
CASSRQEDEKLFF
TGTGCCAGCAGCCGACAGGAAGATGAAAAACTGTTTTTT
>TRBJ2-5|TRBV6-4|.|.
CASSDRPQGTQYF
TGTGCCAGCAGTGACCGGCCACAGGGGACCCAGTACTTC
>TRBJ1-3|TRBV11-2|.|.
CASSLVGAGRSGNTIYF
TGTGCCAGCAGCTTAGTAGGAGCAGGGAGATCGGGAAACACCATATATTTT
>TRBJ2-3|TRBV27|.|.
CASSRAGDTQYF
TGTGCCAGCAGCCGAGCCGGGGATACGCAGTATTTT
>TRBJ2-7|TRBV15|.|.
CATSRDGVSYEQYF
TGTGCCACCAGCAGAGATGGGGTTTCTTACGAGCAGTACTTC
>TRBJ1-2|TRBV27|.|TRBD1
CASSPWDSPNYGYTF
TGTGCCAGCAGTCCATGGGACAGCCCTAACTATGGCTACACCTTC
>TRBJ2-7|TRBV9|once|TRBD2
CASSVDPSGGALGEQYF
TGTGCCAGCAGCGTAGATCCTAGCGGGGGGGCCCTTGGCGAGCAGTACTTC
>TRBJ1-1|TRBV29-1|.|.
CSVERSVEAFF
TGCAGCGTTGAGCGGTCCGTGGAAGCTTTCTTT
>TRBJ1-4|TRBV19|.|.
CASSPGGDPNEKLFF
TGTGCCAGTAGTCCCGGGGGGGACCCTAATGAAAAACTGTTTTTT
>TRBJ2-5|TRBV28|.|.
CASSSVSGTFQSRETQYF
TGTGCCAGCAGTTCCGTATCCGGGACTTTCCAAAGCCGAGAGACCCAGTACTTC
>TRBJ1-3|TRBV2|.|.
CASRLQGMTGNTIYF
TGTGCCAGCAGGCTACAGGGAATGACTGGAAACACCATATATTTT
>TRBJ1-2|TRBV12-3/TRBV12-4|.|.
CASSLQGYYGYTF
TGTGCCAGCAGCTTACAGGGTTACTATGGCTACACCTTC
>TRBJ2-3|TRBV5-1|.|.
CASTGGTYTTDTQYF
TGCGCCAGCACAGGGGGGACCTACACCACAGATACGCAGTATTTT
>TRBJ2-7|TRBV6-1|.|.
CASSEALREGTRPYEQYF
TGTGCCAGCAGTGAAGCGCTTCGAGAGGGAACGCGACCCTACGAGCAGTACTTC
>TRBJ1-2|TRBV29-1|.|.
CSVGGGTGMYGYTF
TGCAGCGTTGGGGGGGGAACAGGGATGTACGGCTACACCTTC